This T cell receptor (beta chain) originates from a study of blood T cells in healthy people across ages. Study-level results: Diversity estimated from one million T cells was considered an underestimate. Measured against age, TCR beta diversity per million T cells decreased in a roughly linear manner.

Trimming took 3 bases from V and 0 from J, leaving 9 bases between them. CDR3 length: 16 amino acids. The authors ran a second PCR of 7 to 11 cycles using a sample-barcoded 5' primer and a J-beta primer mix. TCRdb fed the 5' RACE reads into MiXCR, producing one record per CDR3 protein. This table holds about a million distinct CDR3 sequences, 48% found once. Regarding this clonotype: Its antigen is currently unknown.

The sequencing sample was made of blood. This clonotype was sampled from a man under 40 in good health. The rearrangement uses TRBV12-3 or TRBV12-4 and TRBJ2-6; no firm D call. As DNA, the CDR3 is TGTGCCAGCAGTTTCTATGATGGCTCTGGGGCCAACGTCCTGACTTTC. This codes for CASSFYDGSGANVLTF.